The following is a T cell receptor (beta chain) sequence with its context. The antigen remains unidentified. The CDR3 contains 14 residues. Germline values: CDR1 MNHNY, CDR2 SVGAGI (reference sequence). The V and J ends lost 8 bases and 0 bases respectively, with 14 bases between them. These data are taken from a study of neurological immune-mediated disorders. A single record per CDR3 protein comes from TCRdb applying MiXCR to the 5' RACE reads. The sample has 78,000 or so distinct CDR3 sequences; roughly 4.8% are singletons. Study-wide results and caveats: There was no clinical or MRI feature that was associated with the multiple sclerosis repertoire cluster.

The chain uses TRBV6-6 and TRBJ2-7; tentatively, D is TRBD2 (6 bases). Sequenced sample: PBMCs. This receptor was obtained from a woman aged 25 to 39 with multiple sclerosis. DNA of the CDR3: TGTGCCAGCTCGGGGGACGGAAGCTCCTACGAGCAGTACTTC. Translating it yields CASSGDGSSYEQYF.